This T cell receptor beta chain comes out of a study of T-cell memory formation after mild COVID-19. Study as a whole: There were largely donor-specific TCR clusters.

The CDR3 is 14 amino acids. Trimming took 3 bases from V and 4 from J, leaving 13 bases between them. Germline V lookup: CDR1 SGHVS, CDR2 FNYEAQ. Findings and limits, study-wide: The appearance of some responding clones in pre-infection memory suggested that cross-reactive memory joined. CD4+ bias marked clones expanding day 15 to 37, unlike balanced contracting clones.

This clonotype has only a few counts. Antigen unknown. A single record per CDR3 protein comes from TCRdb applying MiXCR to the 5' RACE reads. The data hold about 470,000 distinct CDR3 sequences, with more than 20% observed a single time. The chain carries TRBV7-6 and TRBJ2-7, with D perhaps matching TRBD2 (6 bases). The sequencing sample was made of PBMCs or a T cell subset sorted from them (not recorded which). The clonotype was recovered from an adult woman who had mild COVID-19 (a few samples of this study predate the infection). Cell type and time point are not known. For the CDR3, the DNA is TGTGCCAGCAGCTTCGGGCTAGCGATTTACGAGCAGTACTTC. Translating it yields CASSFGLAIYEQYF.